Sequencing of this T cell receptor (beta chain) was carried out in a study of CD8+CD57+ T cells in acquired aplastic anemia (dated by TCRdb to 2016 to 2018). Some background on the complete study: A mean of about 3 ug of DNA, ranging from about 0.17 to 30 ug, was extracted from sorted CD4+ and CD8+ cells. A CD8+CD57+ expansion meant a frequency higher than the mean frequency seen in healthy subjects. Study-wide findings and limitations: Although around 30 CD8+ CDR3 sequences were shared by patients and controls, these sequences appeared highly expressed in patients and within the immunodominant clones of patients. Between patients and healthy controls, no significant difference in CD8+ Simpson's diversity was found (P=0.060).

TCR beta VDJ combination and CDR3 sequence profiling used genomic DNA as the template. TCR repertoire sequencing was run on an Illumina HiSeq 2000. In the original analysis: TRBV/TRBJ rearrangement plots, CDR3 size and DJ length profiles, and Simpson's diversity index were used to assess repertoires. The immunodominant clone was defined as the most abundant DNA sequence in deep sequencing data. CDR3 amino acid sequences were screened for sharing across subjects and compared with published repertoires and the VDJdb database. Clones were called with MiXCR by TCRdb after fastp trimmed the public reads at Q25, and only in-frame beta chains were retained. Every CDR3 protein is listed once, alongside the most common genes and DNA of its rows. The V and J calls, along with clone size, are taken from TCRdb and not from the paper's own processing. Recorded for this sample are roughly 170,000 distinct CDR3 sequences; around 50% of them occurred a single time. Of the sample, approximately 12% falls within the top ten clones.

This clonotype showed up just a few times. Its recognized antigen is unknown. No per-base quality is available; no much larger clone lies one base away. Flow cytometry had shown CD8+CD57+ cell expansion in the patients selected for sequencing. Every patient had severe acquired aplastic anemia, diagnosed using the International Study of Aplastic Anemia and Agranulocytosis and Camitta criteria. No therapy had been received by the patients at the time of blood sampling. In the study, sorted CD4+ and CD8+ blood T cells from patients with severe aplastic anemia and from healthy subjects underwent deep sequencing of TCR repertoires. In the USA, patient enrollment took place under clinicaltrials.gov protocols 00001620, 01623167, 00001397, 00071045, 00081523 and 00961064. Ficoll-Paque density gradient centrifugation was used to isolate peripheral blood mononuclear cells. Before DNA extraction, CD4+ and CD8+ T cells were sorted by FACS or by magnetic beads.

Including the terminal cysteine and phenylalanine, the CDR3 comprises 13 residues. Solely the CDR3 DNA is kept, with 39 bases framed from the first base. V is clipped by 0 bases and J by 10 bases, and the sequence between their germline boundaries is 11 bases long. The germline V gene provides CDR1 SGDLS and CDR2 YYNGEE. The sequence is built from TRBV9 and TRBJ2-1, and TRBD2 may be the D gene, going by 6 matching bases. Material for sequencing was sorted CD4+, CD8+, or CD8+CD57+ T cells (not recorded which) from PBMCs. The receptor's source is a human donor with aplastic anemia. The nucleotide sequence is given as TGTGCCAGCAGCGTAGGAGAGGAGGGGGAGCAGTTCTTC. Its product reads: CASSVGEEGEQFF.